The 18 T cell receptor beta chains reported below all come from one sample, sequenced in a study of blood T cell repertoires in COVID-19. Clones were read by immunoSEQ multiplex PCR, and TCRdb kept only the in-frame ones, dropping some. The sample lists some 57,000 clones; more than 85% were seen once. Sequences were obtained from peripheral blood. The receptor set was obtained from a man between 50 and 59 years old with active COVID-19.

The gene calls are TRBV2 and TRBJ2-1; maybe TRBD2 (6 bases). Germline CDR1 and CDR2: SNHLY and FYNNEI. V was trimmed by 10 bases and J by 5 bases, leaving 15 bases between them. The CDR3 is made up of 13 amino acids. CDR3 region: CATTGDFNNEQFF. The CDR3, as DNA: TGTGCCACAACGGGGGACTTCAACAATGAGCAGTTCTTC.

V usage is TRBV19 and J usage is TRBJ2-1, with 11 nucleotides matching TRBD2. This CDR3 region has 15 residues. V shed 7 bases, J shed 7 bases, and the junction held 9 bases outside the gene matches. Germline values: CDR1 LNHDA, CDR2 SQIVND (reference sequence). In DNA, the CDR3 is TGTGCCAGTACCCACCCCCTAGCGGGGGGTAATGAGCAGTTCTTC. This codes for CASTHPLAGGNEQFF.

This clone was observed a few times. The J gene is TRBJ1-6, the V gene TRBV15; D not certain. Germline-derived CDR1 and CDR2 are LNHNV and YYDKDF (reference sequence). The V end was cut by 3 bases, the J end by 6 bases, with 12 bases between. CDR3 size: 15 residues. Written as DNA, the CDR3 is TGTGCCACCAGCAGGGGCTCCACAAGTAATTCACCCCTCCACTTT. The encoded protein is CATSRGSTSNSPLHF.

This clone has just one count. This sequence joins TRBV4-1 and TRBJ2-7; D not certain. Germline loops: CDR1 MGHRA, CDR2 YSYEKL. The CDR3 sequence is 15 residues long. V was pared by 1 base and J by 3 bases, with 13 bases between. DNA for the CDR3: TGCGCCAGCAGCCAAGTACGGGTAGGCCTCTACGAGCAGTACTTC. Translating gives CASSQVRVGLYEQYF.

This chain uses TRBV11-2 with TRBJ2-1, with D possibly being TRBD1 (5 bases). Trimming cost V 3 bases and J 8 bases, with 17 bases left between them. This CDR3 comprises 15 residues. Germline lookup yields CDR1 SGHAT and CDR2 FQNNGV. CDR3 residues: CASSFSDQGGYEQFF. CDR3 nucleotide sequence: TGTGCCAGCAGCTTTTCCGATCAGGGTGGCTATGAGCAGTTCTTC.

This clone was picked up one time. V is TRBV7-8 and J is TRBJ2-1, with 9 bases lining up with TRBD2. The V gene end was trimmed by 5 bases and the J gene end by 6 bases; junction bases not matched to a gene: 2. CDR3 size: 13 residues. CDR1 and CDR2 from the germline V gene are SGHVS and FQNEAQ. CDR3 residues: CASSGLAINEQFF. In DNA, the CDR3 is TGTGCCAGCAGCGGACTAGCGATCAATGAGCAGTTCTTC.

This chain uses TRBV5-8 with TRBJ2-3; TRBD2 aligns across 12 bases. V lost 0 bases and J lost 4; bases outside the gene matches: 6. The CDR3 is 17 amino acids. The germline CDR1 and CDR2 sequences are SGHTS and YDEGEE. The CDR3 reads CASSLEASGRASDTQYF. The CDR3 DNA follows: TGTGCCAGCAGCTTGGAGGCTAGCGGGAGGGCCTCAGATACGCAGTATTTT.

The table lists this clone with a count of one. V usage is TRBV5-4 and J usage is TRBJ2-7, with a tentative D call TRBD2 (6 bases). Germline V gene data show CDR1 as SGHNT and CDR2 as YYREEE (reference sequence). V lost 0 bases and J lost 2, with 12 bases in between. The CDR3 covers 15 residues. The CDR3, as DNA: TGTGCCAGCAGCTTGGCTTACTCGGGGGCCTACGAGCAGTACTTC. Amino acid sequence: CASSLAYSGAYEQYF.

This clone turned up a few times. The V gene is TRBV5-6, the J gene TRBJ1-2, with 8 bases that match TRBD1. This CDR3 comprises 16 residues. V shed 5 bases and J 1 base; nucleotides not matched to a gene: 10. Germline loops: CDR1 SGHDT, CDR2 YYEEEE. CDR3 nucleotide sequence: TGTGCCAGCAGTCGGGACAGGATTTTATTTAACTATGGCTACACCTTC. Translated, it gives CASSRDRILFNYGYTF.

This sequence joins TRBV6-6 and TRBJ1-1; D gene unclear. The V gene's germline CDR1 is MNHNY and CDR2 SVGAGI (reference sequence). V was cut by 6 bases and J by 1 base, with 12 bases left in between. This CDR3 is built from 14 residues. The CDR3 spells CASSPPISNTEAFF. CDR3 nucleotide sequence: TGTGCCAGCAGCCCCCCTATATCGAACACTGAAGCTTTCTTT.

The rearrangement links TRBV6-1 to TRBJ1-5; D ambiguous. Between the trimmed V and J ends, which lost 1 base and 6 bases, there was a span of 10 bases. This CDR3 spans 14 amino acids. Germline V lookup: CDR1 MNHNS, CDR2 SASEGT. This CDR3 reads CASSEVGRGQPQHF. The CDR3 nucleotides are TGTGCCAGCAGTGAAGTAGGACGGGGTCAGCCCCAGCATTTT.

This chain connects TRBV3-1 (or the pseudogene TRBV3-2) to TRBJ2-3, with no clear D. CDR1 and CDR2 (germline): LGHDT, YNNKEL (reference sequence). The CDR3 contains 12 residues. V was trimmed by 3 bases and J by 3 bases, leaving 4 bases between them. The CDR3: CASSHLTDTQYF. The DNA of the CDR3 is TGTGCCAGCAGCCACCTGACAGATACGCAGTATTTT.

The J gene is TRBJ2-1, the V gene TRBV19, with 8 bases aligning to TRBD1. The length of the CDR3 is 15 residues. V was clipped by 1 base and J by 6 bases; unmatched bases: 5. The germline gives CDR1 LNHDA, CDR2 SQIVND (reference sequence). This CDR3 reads CASSIVVGQGNEQFF. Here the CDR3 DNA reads TGTGCCAGTAGTATAGTGGTAGGACAGGGCAATGAGCAGTTCTTC. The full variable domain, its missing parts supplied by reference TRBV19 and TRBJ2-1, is DGGITQSPKYLFRKEGQNVTLSCEQNLNHDAMYWYRQDPGQGLRLIYYSQIVNDFQKGDIAEGYSVSREKKESFPLTVTSAQKNPTAFYLCASSIVVGQGNEQFFGPGTRLTVL.

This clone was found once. CDR3 residues: CASKRGLTGANVLTF. The CDR3 nucleotides are TGTGCCAGCAAAAGGGGCTTAACTGGGGCCAACGTCCTGACTTTC. The genes are TRBV6-5 and TRBJ2-6; perhaps TRBD1 as D (5 bases). The CDR3 has 15 residues. Trimming took off 7 bases at V and 2 bases at J, with 12 bases between the two ends. Germline V lookup: CDR1 MNHEY, CDR2 SVGAGI.

CDR3 in amino acids: CASSHGDREGEKLFF. The DNA of the CDR3 is TGTGCCAGCAGCCACGGGGACAGGGAAGGGGAAAAACTGTTTTTT. The J gene is TRBJ1-4, the V gene TRBV4-2; 9 bases are a match to TRBD1. The CDR3 runs to 15 residues. In germline, CDR1 is LGHNA, CDR2 YNFKEQ. Losses at the gene ends were 3 bases for V and 8 bases for J; bases not matched to a gene: 7.

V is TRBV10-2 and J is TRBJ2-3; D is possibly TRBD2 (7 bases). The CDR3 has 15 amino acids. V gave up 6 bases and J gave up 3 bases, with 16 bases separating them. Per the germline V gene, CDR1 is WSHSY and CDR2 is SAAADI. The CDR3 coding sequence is TGCGCCAGCAGGGGAGGGGGTTGGCGTACAGATACGCAGTATTTT. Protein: CASRGGGWRTDTQYF.

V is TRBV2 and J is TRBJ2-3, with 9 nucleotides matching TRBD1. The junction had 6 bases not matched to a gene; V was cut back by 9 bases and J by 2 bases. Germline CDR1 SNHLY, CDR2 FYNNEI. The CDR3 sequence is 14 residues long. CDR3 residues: CASRQGVLTDTQYF. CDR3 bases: TGTGCCAGTCGACAGGGGGTTCTCACAGATACGCAGTATTTT.

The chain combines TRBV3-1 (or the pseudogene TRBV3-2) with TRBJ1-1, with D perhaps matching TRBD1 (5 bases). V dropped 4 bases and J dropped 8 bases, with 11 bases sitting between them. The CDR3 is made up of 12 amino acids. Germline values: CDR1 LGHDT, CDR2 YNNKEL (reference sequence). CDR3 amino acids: CASSLGQLEAFF. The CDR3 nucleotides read TGTGCCAGCAGCCTAGGACAACTAGAAGCTTTCTTT.